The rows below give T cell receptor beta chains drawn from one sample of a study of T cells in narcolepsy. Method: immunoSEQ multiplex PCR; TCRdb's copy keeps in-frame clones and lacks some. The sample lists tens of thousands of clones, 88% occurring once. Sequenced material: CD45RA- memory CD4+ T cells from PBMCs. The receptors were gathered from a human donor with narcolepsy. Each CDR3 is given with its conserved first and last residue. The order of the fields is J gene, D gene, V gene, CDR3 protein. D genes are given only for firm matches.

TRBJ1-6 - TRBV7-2 CASSLAPEGSVSPLHF
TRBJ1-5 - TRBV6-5 CASSFSNQPQHF
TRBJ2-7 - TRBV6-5 CASSYGGEQYF
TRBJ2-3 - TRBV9 CASSVRSGLADTQYF
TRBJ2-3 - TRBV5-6 CASSLESGTDTQYF
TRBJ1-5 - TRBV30 CAWSQGFSNQPQHF
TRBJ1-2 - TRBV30 CAWTNNYGYTF
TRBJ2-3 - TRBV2 CASIGRQTSTDTQYF
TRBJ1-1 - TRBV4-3 CASSQVTVNTEAFF
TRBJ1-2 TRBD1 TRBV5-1 CASSIGQGASGYTF
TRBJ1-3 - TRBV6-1 CASSSDGNTIYF
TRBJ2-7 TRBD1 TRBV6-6 CASSRTGGEQYF
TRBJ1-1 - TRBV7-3 CASSLTSGGANTEAFF
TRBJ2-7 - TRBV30 CAWAGAGYEQYF
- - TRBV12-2 CASRSPGEAPYEQYF
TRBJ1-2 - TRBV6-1 CASTSGSYGYTF
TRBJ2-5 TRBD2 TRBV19 CASTPGRLARETQYF
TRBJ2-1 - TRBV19 CASSIDRGPTNEQFF
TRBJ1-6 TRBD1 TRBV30 CAWGTGGNSPLHF
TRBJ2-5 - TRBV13 CASSSRVGGIETQYF
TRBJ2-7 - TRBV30 CAWSPGAGTGGYEQYF
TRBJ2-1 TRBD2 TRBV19 CASNGRAGEQFF
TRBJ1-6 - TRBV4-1 CASSQELRFNSPLHF
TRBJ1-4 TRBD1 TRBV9 CASSAPVTGYGEKLFF
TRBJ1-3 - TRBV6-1 CASSEAVFSSGNTIYF
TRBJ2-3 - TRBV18 CASSPAQGHTDTQYF
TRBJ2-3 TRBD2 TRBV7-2 CASSSQRGGIRDTQYF
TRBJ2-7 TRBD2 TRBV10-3 CAISDGTSWSEQYF
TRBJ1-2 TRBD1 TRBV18 CASSPGQESGYTF
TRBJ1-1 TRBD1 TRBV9 CASSARDRATEAFF
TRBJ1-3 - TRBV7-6 CASSAQTGSGNTIYF
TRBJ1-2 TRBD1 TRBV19 CASSIDRGGAYGYTF
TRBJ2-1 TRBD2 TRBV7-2 CASSLGDYRNEQFF
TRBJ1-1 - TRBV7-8 CASSLDVGTTEAFF
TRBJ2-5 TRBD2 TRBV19 CASSGTSGNQETQYF
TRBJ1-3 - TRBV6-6 CASSYTETGNTIYF
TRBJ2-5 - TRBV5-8 CASSLGRRPQETQYF
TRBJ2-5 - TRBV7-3 CASSIGERETQYF
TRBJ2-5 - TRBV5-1 CASSDWTGRGKETQYF
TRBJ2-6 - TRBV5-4 CASSLGGSAGANVLTF
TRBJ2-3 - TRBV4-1 CASSQGLAAKQYF
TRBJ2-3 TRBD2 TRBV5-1 CASSFALLAGDQDTQYF
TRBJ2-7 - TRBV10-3 CAISESLRTAHLGTTF
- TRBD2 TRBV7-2 CASRRTSGSYEQYF
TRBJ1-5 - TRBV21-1 CASRRGPQHF
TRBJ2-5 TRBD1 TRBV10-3 CAIKRDREGETQYF
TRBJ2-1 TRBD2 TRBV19 CASSMAGGLVAYEQFF
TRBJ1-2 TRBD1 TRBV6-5 CASSYSRGPDYGYTF
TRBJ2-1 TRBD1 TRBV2 CASSITRGGDNEQFF
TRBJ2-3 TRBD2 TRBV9 CASSVEGSGLTDTQYF